This is a list of T cell receptor beta chains from one sample in a study of cytomegalovirus exposure and HLA in healthy donors. Libraries were prepared by immunoSEQ multiplex PCR; TCRdb keeps only in-frame clonotypes and omits some of them. Among 130,000 or so clones listed, approximately 82% were seen once. Material for sequencing was PBMCs. The receptors come from a woman in her thirties or forties in good health and CMV-seronegative. The CDR3 runs from the conserved cysteine through the conserved F or W. D genes are given only for firm matches. Rows give clone size only sometimes, using once, few, many, or a class for an expanded clone.

J	V	size	length	D	CDR3	DNA
TRBJ1-1	TRBV7-8	-	13	-	CASSWSSEGEAFF	TGTGCCAGCAGCTGGAGCTCAGAGGGTGAAGCTTTCTTT
TRBJ1-2	TRBV6-6	-	13	TRBD1	CASSYQRQGVGDF	TGTGCCAGCAGTTACCAACGACAGGGTGTGGGGGACTTC
TRBJ1-5	TRBV7-6	-	13	-	CASSFQGRQPQHF	TGTGCCAGCAGCTTCCAGGGGCGTCAGCCCCAGCATTTT
TRBJ1-1	TRBV10-3	-	13	-	CAISVSTISEAFF	TGTGCCATCAGTGTCAGCACTATATCTGAAGCTTTCTTT
TRBJ2-7	TRBV7-3	once	14	-	CASSPGRRGHEQYF	TGTGCCAGCAGCCCCGGAAGAAGGGGTCACGAGCAGTACTTC
TRBJ1-5	TRBV19	-	13	TRBD1	CASKRQGAQPQHF	TGTGCCAGTAAGAGGCAGGGGGCACAGCCCCAGCATTTT
TRBJ1-4	TRBV5-6	-	15	-	CASSFWVERREKLFF	TGTGCCAGCAGCTTTTGGGTGGAGAGGAGAGAAAAACTGTTTTTT
TRBJ2-7	TRBV10-3	-	16	-	CAISETGVGALYEQYF	TGTGCCATCAGCGAAACGGGTGTGGGGGCACTCTACGAGCAGTACTTC
TRBJ2-7	TRBV9	-	14	TRBD1	CASSSRDRVYEQYF	TGTGCCAGCAGCTCCCGGGACAGGGTCTACGAGCAGTACTTC
TRBJ2-4	TRBV28	-	14	TRBD2	CASSPPSGSNIQYF	TGTGCCAGCAGTCCCCCCAGCGGGAGTAACATTCAGTACTTC
TRBJ2-1	TRBV27	-	15	TRBD2	CASSWGSGRAGEQFF	TGTGCCAGCAGTTGGGGAAGCGGGAGGGCCGGCGAGCAGTTCTTC
TRBJ2-5	TRBV11-2	-	14	TRBD1	CASSLGQGPETQYF	TGTGCCAGCAGCCTGGGACAGGGGCCAGAGACCCAGTACTTC
TRBJ2-1	TRBV27	-	15	TRBD1	CASSRGDRGHNEQFF	TGTGCCAGCAGTCGGGGGGACAGGGGACACAATGAGCAGTTCTTC
TRBJ2-1	TRBV5-4	-	15	TRBD1	CASSFDRGPHNEQFF	TGTGCCAGCAGCTTTGACAGGGGGCCCCACAATGAGCAGTTCTTC
TRBJ2-7	TRBV28	-	16	TRBD1	CASSFLQGMASYEQYF	TGTGCCAGCAGTTTCCTACAGGGGATGGCCTCCTACGAGCAGTACTTC
TRBJ2-1	TRBV4-1	-	13	TRBD1	CASSHPRTGPEFF	TGCGCCAGCAGCCACCCTAGGACAGGGCCTGAGTTCTTC
TRBJ2-7	TRBV4-3	-	17	-	CASSHAGFTGGSYEQYF	TGCGCCAGCAGCCACGCGGGATTCACTGGCGGTTCCTACGAGCAGTACTTC
TRBJ2-5	TRBV21-1	-	14	-	CASTQDRDEETQYF	TGTGCCAGCACCCAGGACAGGGATGAAGAGACCCAGTACTTC
TRBJ2-2	TRBV11-1	-	15	-	CASSPSRGWTGELFF	TGTGCCAGCAGCCCTAGCAGGGGTTGGACCGGGGAGCTGTTTTTT
TRBJ1-5	TRBV7-2	-	14	-	CASSSSGGNQPQHF	TGTGCCAGCAGCTCATCAGGGGGCAATCAGCCCCAGCATTTT
TRBJ2-7	TRBV2	-	12	-	CASSESAYEQYF	TGTGCCAGCAGTGAGTCAGCCTACGAGCAGTACTTC
TRBJ1-1	TRBV10-2	-	13	-	CASSEPFRTEAFF	TGCGCCAGCAGTGAACCATTTCGGACTGAAGCTTTCTTT
TRBJ1-3	TRBV28	-	15	-	CASSLYSNSGNTIYF	TGTGCCAGCAGTTTATACAGTAACTCTGGAAACACCATATATTTT
TRBJ1-5	TRBV4-1	-	15	-	CASSQGGGSNQPQHF	TGCGCCAGCAGCCAAGGGGGGGGGAGCAATCAGCCCCAGCATTTT
TRBJ1-3	TRBV7-2	once	16	-	CASSLGGVRTGNTIYF	TGTGCCAGCAGCTTAGGGGGGGTTAGGACTGGAAACACCATATATTTT
TRBJ1-2	TRBV7-8	-	13	-	CASSLFVSAGYTF	TGTGCCAGCAGCTTATTCGTTAGTGCTGGCTACACCTTC
TRBJ1-1	TRBV28	few	11	-	CASSLFPNAFF	TGTGCCAGCAGTTTATTCCCTAATGCTTTCTTT
TRBJ2-7	TRBV28	once	13	TRBD1	CASRWTGNYEQYF	TGTGCCAGCAGGTGGACAGGGAACTACGAGCAGTACTTC
TRBJ1-4	TRBV18	-	20	TRBD1	CASSPPGTIGQGSTNEKLFF	TGTGCCAGCTCACCACCGGGCACAATCGGACAGGGTTCAACTAATGAAAAACTGTTTTTT
TRBJ1-5	TRBV5-6	few	15	TRBD1	CASGQSDRLNQPQHF	TGTGCCAGCGGCCAGTCGGACAGGTTAAATCAGCCCCAGCATTTT
TRBJ1-2	TRBV18	-	15	-	CASSPDRGSNYVYTF	TGTGCCAGCTCACCAGACAGAGGATCTAACTATGTCTACACCTTC
TRBJ1-1	TRBV28	-	13	TRBD1	CASRGQLNTEAFF	TGTGCCAGCAGGGGACAGTTGAACACTGAAGCTTTCTTT
TRBJ1-3	TRBV29-1	few	12	-	CSVESSGNTIYF	TGCAGCGTGGAGAGCTCTGGAAACACCATATATTTT
TRBJ1-1	TRBV28	-	15	TRBD1	CASSLGTGVRTEAFF	TGTGCCAGCAGTTTAGGGACAGGGGTCCGCACTGAAGCTTTCTTT
TRBJ2-2	TRBV10-2	-	17	TRBD2	CASNTRLAGKNTGELFF	TGCGCCAGCAATACTAGGCTAGCGGGAAAGAACACCGGGGAGCTGTTTTTT
TRBJ1-5	TRBV28	-	17	-	CASSPEKSHLGNQPQHF	TGTGCCAGCAGTCCCGAAAAAAGCCATCTAGGCAATCAGCCCCAGCATTTT
TRBJ2-5	TRBV19	-	16	-	CASSMGQTSNGETQYF	TGTGCCAGTAGTATGGGCCAAACGTCTAATGGGGAGACCCAGTACTTC
TRBJ2-2	TRBV27	-	11	-	CAPGYTGELFF	TGTGCACCGGGGTACACCGGGGAGCTGTTTTTT
TRBJ2-3	TRBV5-1	-	13	-	CASSTQGTDTQYF	TGCGCCAGCAGCACACAGGGAACGGATACGCAGTATTTT
TRBJ2-5	TRBV28	-	14	-	CASSLRGRGETQYF	TGTGCCAGCAGTTTACGGGGACGGGGGGAGACCCAGTACTTC
TRBJ2-1	TRBV4-3	-	17	TRBD2	CASSQVQAGGGVNEQFF	TGCGCCAGCAGCCAAGTCCAAGCGGGAGGGGGTGTGAATGAGCAGTTCTTC
TRBJ1-1	TRBV7-2	few	14	-	CASSSNRHGGEAFF	TGTGCCAGCAGCTCAAACAGACACGGTGGGGAAGCTTTCTTT
TRBJ2-3	TRBV29-1	-	16	TRBD1	CSVGPNRDRRTDTQYF	TGCAGCGTTGGCCCCAACCGGGACAGGCGCACAGATACGCAGTATTTT
TRBJ1-2	TRBV28	few	15	-	CASSLTITGNYGYTF	TGTGCCAGCAGCCTCACTATAACCGGGAACTATGGCTACACCTTC
TRBJ2-2	TRBV6-5	-	14	TRBD2	CASNLAGNTGELFF	TGTGCCAGCAATCTAGCGGGGAACACCGGGGAGCTGTTTTTT
TRBJ2-5	TRBV6-4	-	15	TRBD2	CASSESSGSYETQYF	TGTGCCAGCAGTGAATCTAGCGGGAGTTATGAGACCCAGTACTTC
TRBJ1-6	TRBV4-2	-	19	-	CASSQDSASLRSYNSPLHF	TGTGCCAGCAGCCAGGATAGCGCTTCCCTTCGCTCCTATAATTCACCCCTCCACTTT
TRBJ2-1	TRBV20-1	-	11	-	CSARDPVEQFF	TGCAGTGCTAGAGATCCCGTTGAGCAGTTCTTC
TRBJ2-1	TRBV27	-	13	-	CASSPQGRGEQFF	TGTGCCAGCTCGCCACAGGGTCGGGGTGAGCAGTTCTTC
TRBJ1-4	TRBV27	once	15	TRBD1	CASSPAGGFNEKLFF	TGTGCCAGCAGTCCAGCAGGGGGGTTTAATGAAAAACTGTTTTTT
TRBJ2-1	TRBV15	once	13	-	CATSRLAFNEQFF	TGTGCCACCAGCAGATTAGCTTTCAATGAGCAGTTCTTC
TRBJ2-1	TRBV4-1	once	13	-	CASSLDGGVLQFF	TGCGCCAGCAGCCTGGACGGAGGGGTATTGCAGTTCTTC